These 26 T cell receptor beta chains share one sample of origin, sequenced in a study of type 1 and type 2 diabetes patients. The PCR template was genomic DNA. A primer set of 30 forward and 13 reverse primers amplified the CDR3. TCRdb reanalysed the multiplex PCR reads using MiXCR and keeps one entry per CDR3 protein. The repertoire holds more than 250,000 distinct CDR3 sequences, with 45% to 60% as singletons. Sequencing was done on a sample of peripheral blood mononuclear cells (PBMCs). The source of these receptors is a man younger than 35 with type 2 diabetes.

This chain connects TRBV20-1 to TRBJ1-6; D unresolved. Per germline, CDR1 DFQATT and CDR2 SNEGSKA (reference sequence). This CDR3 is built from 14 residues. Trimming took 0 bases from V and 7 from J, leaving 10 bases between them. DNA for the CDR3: TGCAGTGCTAGAGATCGGAGGTACAATTCACCCCTCCACTTT. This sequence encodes CSARDRRYNSPLHF.

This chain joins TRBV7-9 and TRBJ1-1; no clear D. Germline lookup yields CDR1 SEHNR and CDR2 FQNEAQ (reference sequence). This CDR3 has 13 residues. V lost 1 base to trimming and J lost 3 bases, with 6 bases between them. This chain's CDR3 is CASSLGRYTEAFF. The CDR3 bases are TGTGCCAGCAGCTTAGGCAGATACACTGAAGCTTTCTTT.

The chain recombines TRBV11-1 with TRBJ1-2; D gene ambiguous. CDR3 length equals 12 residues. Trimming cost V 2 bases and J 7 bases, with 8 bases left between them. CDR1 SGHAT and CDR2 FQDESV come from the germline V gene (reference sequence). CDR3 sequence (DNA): TGTGCCAGCAGCTTAATGACGTCTGGCTACACCTTC. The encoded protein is CASSLMTSGYTF.

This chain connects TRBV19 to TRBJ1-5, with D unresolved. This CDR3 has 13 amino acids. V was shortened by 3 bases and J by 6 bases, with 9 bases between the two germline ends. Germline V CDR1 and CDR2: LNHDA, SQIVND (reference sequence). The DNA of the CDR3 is TGTGCCAGTAGTATGCCGGCCGGTCAGCCCCAGCATTTT. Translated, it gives CASSMPAGQPQHF.

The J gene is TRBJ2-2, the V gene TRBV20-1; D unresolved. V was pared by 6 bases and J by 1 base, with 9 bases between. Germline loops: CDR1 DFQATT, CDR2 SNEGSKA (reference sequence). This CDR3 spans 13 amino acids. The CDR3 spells CSAKEVNTGELFF. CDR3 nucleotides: TGCAGTGCCAAAGAGGTGAACACCGGGGAGCTGTTTTTT.

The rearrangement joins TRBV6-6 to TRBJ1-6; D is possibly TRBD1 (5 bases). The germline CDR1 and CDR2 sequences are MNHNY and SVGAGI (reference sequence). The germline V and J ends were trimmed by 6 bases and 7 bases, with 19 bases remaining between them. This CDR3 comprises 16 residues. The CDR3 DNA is TGTGCCAGCAGCATAGACCCGACAGTATCAAATTCACCCCTCCACTTT. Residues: CASSIDPTVSNSPLHF.

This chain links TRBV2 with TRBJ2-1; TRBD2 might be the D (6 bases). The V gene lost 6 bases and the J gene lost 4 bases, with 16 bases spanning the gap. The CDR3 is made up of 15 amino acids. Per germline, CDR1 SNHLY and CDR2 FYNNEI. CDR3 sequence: CASSPEEGSYNEQFF. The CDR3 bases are TGTGCCAGCAGCCCCGAGGAGGGTTCTTACAATGAGCAGTTCTTC.

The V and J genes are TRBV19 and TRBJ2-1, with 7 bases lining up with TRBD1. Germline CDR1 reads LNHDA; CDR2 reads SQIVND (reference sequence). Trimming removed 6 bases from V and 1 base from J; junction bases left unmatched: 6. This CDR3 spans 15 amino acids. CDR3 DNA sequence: TGTGCCAGTAGGTTGGGACAGACATCCTACAATGAGCAGTTCTTC. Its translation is CASRLGQTSYNEQFF.

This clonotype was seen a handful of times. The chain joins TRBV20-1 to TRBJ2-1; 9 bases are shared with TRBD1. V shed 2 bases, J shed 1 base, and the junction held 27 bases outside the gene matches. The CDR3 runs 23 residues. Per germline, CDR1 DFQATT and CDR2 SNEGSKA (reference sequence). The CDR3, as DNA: TGCAGTGCTAGAATCGGTGCGGGACAGGGCCCATCCCCACCCGCAAGATCCTACAATGAGCAGTTCTTC. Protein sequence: CSARIGAGQGPSPPARSYNEQFF.

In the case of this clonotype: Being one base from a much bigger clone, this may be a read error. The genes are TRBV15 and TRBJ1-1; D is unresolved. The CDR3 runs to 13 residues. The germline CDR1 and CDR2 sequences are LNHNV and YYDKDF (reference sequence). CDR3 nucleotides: TGTGCCACCGGCAGAGAGCTGAACACTGAAGCTTTCTTT. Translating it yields CATGRELNTEAFF.

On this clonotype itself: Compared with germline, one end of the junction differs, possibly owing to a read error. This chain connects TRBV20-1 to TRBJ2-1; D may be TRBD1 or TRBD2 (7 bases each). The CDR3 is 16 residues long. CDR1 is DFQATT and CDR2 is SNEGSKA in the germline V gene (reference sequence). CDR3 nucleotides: TGCAGTGCGAGAGTCCAGGGGGGGATAACCTACAATGAGCAGTTCTTC. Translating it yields CSARVQGGITYNEQFF.

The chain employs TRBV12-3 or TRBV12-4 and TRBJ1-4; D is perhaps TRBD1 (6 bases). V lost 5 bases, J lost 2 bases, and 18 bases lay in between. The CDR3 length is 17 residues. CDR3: CASSMVHREETNEKLFF. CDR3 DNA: TGTGCCAGCAGTATGGTACACAGGGAAGAGACTAATGAAAAACTGTTTTTT.

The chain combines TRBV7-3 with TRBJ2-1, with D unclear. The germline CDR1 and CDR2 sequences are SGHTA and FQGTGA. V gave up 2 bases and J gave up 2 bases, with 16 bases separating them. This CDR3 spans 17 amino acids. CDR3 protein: CASSLPSLVSPYNEQFF. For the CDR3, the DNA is TGTGCCAGCAGCTTACCCTCTCTGGTATCACCCTACAATGAGCAGTTCTTC.

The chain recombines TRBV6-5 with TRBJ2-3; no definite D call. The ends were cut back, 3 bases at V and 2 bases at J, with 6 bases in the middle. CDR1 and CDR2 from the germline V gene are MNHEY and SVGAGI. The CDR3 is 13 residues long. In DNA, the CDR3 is TGTGCCAGCAGTTATCTGCTCACAGATACGCAGTATTTT. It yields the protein CASSYLLTDTQYF.

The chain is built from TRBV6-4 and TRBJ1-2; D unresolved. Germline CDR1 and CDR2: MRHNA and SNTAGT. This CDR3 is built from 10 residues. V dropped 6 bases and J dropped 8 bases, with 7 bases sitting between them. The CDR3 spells CASRDVGYTF. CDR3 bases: TGTGCCAGCAGAGACGTGGGCTACACCTTC.

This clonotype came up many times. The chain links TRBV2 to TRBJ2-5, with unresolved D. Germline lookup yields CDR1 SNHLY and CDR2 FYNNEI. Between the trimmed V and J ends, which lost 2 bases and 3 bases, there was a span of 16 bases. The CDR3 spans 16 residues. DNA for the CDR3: TGTGCCAGCAGTGAATTAGTGGCAGCGAGGAAAGAGACCCAGTACTTC. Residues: CASSELVAARKETQYF.

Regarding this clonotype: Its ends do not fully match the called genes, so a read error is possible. The CDR3 is CAISTGGETQYF. CDR3 DNA sequence: TGTGCCATCAGTACAGGGGGAGAGACCCAGTACTTC. The V call is TRBV6-1, the J call TRBJ2-5; 8 bases align to TRBD1. This CDR3 contains 12 residues. In germline, CDR1 is MNHNS, CDR2 SASEGT.

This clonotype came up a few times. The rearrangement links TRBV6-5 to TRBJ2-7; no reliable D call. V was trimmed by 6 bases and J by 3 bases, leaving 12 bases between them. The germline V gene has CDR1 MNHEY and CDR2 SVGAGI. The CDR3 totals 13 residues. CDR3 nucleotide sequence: TGTGCCAGCAGCCACGCAGGTGACTACGAGCAGTACTTC. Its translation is CASSHAGDYEQYF.

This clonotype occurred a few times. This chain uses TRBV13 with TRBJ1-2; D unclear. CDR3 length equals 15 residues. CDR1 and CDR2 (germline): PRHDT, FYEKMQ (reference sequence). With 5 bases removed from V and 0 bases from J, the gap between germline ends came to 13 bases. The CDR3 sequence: CASSTPNLANYGYTF. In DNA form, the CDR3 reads TGTGCCAGCAGCACTCCCAACCTAGCTAACTATGGCTACACCTTC.

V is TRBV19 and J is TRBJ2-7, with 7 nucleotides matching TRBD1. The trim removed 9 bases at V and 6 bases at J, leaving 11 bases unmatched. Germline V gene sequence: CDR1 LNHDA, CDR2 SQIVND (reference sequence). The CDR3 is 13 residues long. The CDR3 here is CASPDRVKAEQYF. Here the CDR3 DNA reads TGTGCCAGCCCAGACAGGGTCAAGGCCGAGCAGTACTTC.

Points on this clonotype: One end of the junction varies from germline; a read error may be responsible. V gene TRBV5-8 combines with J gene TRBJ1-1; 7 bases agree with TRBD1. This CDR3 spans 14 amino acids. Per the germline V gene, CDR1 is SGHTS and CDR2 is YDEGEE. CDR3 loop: CASSLQGTNTGAFF. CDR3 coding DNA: TGTGCCAGCAGCTTACAGGGGACGAACACTGGAGCTTTCTTT.

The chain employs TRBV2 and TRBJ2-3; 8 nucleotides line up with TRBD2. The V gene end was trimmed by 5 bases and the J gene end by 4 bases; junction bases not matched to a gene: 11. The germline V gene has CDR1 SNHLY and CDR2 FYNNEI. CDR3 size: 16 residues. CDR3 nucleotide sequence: TGTGCCAGCAGTCTGCGGGGGGAGGGCTTGGCAGATACGCAGTATTTT. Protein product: CASSLRGEGLADTQYF. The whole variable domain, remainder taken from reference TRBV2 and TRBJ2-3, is EPEVTQTPSHQVTQMGQEVILRCVPISNHLYFYWYRQILGQKVEFLVSFYNNEISEKSEIFDDQFSVERPDGSNFTLKIRSTKLEDSAMYFCASSLRGEGLADTQYFGPGTRLTVL.

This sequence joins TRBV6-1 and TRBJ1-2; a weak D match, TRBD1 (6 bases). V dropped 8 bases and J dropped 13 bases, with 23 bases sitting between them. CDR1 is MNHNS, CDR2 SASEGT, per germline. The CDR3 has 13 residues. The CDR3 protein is CASEKDRLPGCTF. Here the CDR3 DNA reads TGTGCCAGCGAAAAGGACAGACTCCCCGGTTGCACCTTC.

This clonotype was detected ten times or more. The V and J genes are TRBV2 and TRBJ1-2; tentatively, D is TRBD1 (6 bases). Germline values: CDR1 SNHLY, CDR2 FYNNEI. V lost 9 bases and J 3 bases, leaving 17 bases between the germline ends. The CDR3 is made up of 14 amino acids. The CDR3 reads CASGPQGPHYGYTF. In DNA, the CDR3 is TGTGCCAGTGGGCCGCAGGGGCCGCACTATGGCTACACCTTC.

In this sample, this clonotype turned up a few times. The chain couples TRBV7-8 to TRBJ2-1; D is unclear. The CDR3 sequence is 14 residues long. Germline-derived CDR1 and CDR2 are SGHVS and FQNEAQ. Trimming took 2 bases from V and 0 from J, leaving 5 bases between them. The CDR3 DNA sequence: TGTGCCAGCAGCTTAATGAGCTCCTACAATGAGCAGTTCTTC. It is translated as CASSLMSSYNEQFF.

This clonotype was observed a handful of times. The CDR3, as DNA: TGTGCCAGCAGTCCTCGACAGAACTATGGCTACACCTTC. The encoded protein is CASSPRQNYGYTF. The chain joins TRBV25-1 to TRBJ1-2, with TRBD1 as a possible D gene (5 bases). V lost 5 bases and J lost 2, with 9 bases in between. This CDR3 has 13 amino acids. The germline gives CDR1 MGHDK, CDR2 SYGVNS.